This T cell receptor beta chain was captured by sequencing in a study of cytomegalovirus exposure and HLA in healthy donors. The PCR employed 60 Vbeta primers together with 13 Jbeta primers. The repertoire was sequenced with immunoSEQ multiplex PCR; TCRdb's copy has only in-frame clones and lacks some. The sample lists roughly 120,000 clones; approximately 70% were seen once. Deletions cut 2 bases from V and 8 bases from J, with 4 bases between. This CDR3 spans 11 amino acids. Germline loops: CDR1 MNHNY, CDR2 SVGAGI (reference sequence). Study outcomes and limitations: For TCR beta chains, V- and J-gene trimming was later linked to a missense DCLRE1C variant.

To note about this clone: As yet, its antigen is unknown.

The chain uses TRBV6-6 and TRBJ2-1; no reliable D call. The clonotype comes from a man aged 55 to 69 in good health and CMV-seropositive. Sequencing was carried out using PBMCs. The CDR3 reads CASSYIDEQFF. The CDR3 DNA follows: TGTGCCAGCAGTTACATAGATGAGCAGTTCTTC.